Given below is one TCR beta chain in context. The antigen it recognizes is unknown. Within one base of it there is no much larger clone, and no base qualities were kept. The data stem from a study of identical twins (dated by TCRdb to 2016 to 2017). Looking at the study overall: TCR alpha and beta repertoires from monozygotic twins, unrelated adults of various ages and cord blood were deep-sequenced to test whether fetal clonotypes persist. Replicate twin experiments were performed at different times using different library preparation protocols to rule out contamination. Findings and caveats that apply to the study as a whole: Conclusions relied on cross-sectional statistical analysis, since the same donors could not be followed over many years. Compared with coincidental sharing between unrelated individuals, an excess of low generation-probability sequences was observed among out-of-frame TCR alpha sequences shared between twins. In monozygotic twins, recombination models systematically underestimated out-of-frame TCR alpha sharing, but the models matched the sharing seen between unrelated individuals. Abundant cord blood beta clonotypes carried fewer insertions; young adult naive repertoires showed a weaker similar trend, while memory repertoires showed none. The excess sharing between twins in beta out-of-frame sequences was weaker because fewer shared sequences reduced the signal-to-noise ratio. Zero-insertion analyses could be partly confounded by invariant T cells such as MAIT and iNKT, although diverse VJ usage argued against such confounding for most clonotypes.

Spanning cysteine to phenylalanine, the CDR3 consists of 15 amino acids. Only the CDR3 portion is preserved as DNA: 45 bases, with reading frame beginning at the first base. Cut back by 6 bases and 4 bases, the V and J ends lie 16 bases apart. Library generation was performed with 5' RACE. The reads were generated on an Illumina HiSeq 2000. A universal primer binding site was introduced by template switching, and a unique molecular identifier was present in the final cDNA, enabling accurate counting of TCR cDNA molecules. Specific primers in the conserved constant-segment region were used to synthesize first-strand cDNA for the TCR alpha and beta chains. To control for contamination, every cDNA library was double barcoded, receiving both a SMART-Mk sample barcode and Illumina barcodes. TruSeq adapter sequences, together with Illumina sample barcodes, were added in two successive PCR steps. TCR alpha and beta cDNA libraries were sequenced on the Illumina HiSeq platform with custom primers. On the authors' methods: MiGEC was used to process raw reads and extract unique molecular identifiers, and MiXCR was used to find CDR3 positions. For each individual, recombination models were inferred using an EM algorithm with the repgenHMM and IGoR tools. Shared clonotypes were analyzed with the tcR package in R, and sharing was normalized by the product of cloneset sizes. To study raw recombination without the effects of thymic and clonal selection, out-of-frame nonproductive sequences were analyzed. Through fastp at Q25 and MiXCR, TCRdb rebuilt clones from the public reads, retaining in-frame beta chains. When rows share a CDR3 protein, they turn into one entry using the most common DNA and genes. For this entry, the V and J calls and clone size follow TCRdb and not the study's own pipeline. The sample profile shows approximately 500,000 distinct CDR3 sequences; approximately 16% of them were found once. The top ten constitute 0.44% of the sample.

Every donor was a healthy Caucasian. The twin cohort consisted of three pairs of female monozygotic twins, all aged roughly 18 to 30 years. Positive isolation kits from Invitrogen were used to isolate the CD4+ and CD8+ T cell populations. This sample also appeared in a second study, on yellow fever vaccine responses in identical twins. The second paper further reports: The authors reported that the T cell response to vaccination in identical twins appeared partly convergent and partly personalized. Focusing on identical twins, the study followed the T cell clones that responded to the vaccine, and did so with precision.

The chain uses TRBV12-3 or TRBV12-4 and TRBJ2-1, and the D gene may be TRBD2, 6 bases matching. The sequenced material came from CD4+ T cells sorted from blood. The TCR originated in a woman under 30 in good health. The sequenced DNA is TGTGCCAGCAGCCCGACTAGTTCAACATACAATGAGCAGTTCTTC. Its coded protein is CASSPTSSTYNEQFF.